This T cell receptor beta chain was sequenced in a study of blood T cell repertoires in COVID-19. Study overall: Sources were T cells, B-cell-depleted T cells, or PBMCs; the material itself was cDNA or gDNA.

Data came from immunoSEQ multiplex PCR; TCRdb stores just in-frame clones and leaves some out. Altogether about 25,000 clones are present, approximately 80% being singletons, with the ten largest covering about 1.7%. V was shortened by 6 bases and J by 5 bases, with 10 bases between the two germline ends. Germline V lookup: CDR1 LGHDT, CDR2 YNNKEL (reference sequence). The CDR3 contains 12 residues. The chain uses TRBV3-1 (or the pseudogene TRBV3-2) and TRBJ1-1; perhaps TRBD1 as D (6 bases). The sequenced sample was peripheral blood. This clonotype originated in a man older than 75 with active or convalescent COVID-19. The CDR3 nucleotides read TGTGCCAGCAGTTACAGGGAGACTGAAGCTTTCTTT. Translated, it gives CASSYRETEAFF.